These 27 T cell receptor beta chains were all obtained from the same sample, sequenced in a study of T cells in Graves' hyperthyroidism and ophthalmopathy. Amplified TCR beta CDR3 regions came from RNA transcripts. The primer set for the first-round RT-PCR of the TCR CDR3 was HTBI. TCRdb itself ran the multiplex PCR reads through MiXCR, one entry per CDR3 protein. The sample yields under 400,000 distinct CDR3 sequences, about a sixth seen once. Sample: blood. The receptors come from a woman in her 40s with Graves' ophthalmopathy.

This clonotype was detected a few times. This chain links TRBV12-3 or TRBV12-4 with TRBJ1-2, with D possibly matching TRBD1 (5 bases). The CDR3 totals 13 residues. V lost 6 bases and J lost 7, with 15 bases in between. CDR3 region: CASRTQVAAGYTF. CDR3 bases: TGTGCCAGCAGGACACAGGTTGCGGCTGGCTACACCTTC.

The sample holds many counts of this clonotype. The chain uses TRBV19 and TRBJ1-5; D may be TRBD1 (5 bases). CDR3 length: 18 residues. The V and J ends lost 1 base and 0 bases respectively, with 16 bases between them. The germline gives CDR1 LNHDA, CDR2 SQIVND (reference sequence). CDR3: CASSIGRGLRGSNQPQHF. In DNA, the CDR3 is TGTGCCAGTAGTATAGGTCGGGGACTCCGGGGTAGCAATCAGCCCCAGCATTTT.

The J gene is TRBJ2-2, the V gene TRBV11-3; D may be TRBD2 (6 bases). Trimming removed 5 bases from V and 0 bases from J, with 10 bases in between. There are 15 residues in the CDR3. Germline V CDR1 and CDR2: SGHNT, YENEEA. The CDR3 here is CASSERAANTGELFF. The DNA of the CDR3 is TGTGCCAGCAGCGAGCGGGCCGCGAACACCGGGGAGCTGTTTTTT. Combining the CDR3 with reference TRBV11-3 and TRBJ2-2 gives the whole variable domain EAGVVQSPRYKIIEKKQPVAFWCNPISGHNTLYWYLQNLGQGPELLIRYENEEAVDDSQLPKDRFSAERLKGVDSTLKIQPAELGDSAVYLCASSERAANTGELFFGEGSRLTVL.

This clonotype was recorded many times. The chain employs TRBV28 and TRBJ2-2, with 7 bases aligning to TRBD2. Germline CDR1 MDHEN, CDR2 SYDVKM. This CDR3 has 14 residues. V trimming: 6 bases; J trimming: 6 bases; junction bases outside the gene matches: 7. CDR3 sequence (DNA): TGTGCCAGCAGAGGAGCGGGACTCCCCGGGGAGCTGTTTTTT. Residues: CASRGAGLPGELFF.

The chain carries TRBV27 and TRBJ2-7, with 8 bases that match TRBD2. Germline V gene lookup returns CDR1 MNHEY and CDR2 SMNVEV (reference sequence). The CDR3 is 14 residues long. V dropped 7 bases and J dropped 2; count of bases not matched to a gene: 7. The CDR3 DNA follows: TGTGCCAGCATCCCGGGACTAGGAACCTACGAGCAGTACTTC. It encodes CASIPGLGTYEQYF.

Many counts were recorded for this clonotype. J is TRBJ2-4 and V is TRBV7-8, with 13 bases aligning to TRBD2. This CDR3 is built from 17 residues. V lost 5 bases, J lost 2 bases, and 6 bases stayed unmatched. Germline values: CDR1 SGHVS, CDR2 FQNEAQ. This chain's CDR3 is CASSMWTSGSPKNIQYF. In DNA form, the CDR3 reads TGTGCCAGCAGCATGTGGACTAGCGGGAGCCCCAAAAACATTCAGTACTTC.

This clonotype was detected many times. The CDR3 DNA follows: TGTGCCAGCAGTTACTCGGCCAGGGGGCCTCAGTACTTC. Translated, it gives CASSYSARGPQYF. The chain joins TRBV6-5 to TRBJ2-4; TRBD1 matches 8 bases. Germline V gene data show CDR1 as MNHEY and CDR2 as SVGAGI. After removal of 0 bases from V and 12 bases from J, the junction contained 4 bases not matched to a gene. The CDR3 is 13 amino acids.

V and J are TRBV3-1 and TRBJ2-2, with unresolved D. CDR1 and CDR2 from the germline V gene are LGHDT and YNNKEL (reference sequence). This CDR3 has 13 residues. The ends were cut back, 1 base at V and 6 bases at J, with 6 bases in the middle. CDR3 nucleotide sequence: TGTGCCAGCAGCCAAGTCGTATCCGGGGAGCTGTTTTTT. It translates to CASSQVVSGELFF.

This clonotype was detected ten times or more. CDR3 in DNA: TGCGCCAGCAGCCAAAGTTGGGGGGGGAACACTGAAGCTTTCTTT. Translated, it gives CASSQSWGGNTEAFF. The rearrangement links TRBV4-3 to TRBJ1-1; D is possibly TRBD1 (5 bases). With 2 bases removed from V and 1 base from J, the gap between germline ends came to 11 bases. Germline CDR1 is LGHNA and CDR2 is YSLEER. The CDR3 runs to 15 residues.

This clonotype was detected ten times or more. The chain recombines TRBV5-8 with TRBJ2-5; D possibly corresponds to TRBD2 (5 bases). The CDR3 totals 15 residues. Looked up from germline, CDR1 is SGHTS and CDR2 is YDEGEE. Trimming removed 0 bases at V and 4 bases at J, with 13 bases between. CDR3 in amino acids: CASSLDSSGIETQYF. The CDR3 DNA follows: TGTGCCAGCAGCTTGGATTCCTCGGGGATAGAGACCCAGTACTTC.

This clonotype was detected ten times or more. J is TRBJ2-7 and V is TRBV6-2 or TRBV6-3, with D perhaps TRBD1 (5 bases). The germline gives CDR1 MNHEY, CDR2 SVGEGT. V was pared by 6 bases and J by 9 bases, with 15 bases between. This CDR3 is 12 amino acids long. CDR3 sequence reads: CASRSSGQGQYF. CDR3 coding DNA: TGTGCCAGCAGATCAAGTGGCCAGGGGCAGTACTTC.

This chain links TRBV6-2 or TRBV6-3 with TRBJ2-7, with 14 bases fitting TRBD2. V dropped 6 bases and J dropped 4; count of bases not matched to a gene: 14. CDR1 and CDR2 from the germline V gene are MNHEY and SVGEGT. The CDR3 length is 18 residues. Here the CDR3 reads CASSSPPGTSGRWYEQYF. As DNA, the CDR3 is TGTGCCAGCAGCTCTCCCCCCGGGACTAGCGGGAGATGGTACGAGCAGTACTTC.

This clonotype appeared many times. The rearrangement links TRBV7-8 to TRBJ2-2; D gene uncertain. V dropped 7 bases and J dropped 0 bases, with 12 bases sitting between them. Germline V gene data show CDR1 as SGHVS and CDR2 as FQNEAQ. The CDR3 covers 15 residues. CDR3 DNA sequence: TGTGCCAGCACCATAAGTATATCGAACACCGGGGAGCTGTTTTTT. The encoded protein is CASTISISNTGELFF.

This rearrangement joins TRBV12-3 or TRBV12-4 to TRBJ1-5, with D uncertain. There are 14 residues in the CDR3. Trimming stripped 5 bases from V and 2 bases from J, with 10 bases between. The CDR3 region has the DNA TGTGCCAGCAGTATAAGTAGTGGCAATCAGCCCCAGCATTTT. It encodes CASSISSGNQPQHF.

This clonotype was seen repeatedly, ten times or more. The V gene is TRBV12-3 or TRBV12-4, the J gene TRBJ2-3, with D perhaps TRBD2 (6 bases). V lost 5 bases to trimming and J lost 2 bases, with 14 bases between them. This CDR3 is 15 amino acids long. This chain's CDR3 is CASSPPGLYTDTQYF. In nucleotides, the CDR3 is TGTGCCAGCAGTCCCCCGGGACTTTACACAGATACGCAGTATTTT.

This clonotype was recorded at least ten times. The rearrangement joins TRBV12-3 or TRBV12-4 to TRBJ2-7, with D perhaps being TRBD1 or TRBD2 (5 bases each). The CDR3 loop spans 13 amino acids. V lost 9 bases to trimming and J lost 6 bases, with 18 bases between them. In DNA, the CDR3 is TGTGCCAGTAGGGGCCTATCTGAGGGCGAGCAGTACTTC. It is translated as CASRGLSEGEQYF.

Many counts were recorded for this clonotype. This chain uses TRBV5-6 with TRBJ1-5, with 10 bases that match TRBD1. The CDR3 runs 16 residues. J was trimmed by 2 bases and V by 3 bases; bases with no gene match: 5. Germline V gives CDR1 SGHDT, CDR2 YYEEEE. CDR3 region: CASSSGQGVGNQPQHF. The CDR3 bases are TGTGCCAGCAGCTCTGGACAGGGGGTGGGCAATCAGCCCCAGCATTTT.

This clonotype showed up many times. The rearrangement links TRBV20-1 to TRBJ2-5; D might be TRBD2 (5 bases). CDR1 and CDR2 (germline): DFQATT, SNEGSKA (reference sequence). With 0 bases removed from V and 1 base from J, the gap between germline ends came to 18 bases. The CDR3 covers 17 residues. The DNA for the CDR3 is TGCAGTGCTAGAGATACTTGGGGTTGGCGGGCCCAAGAGACCCAGTACTTC. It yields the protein CSARDTWGWRAQETQYF.

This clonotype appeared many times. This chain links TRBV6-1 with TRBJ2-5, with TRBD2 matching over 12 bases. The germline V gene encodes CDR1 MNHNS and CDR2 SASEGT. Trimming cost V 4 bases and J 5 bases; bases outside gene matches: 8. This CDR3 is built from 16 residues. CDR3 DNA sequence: TGTGCCAGCAGTGCCCCCCGACTAGCGGGAGTTGAGACCCAGTACTTC. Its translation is CASSAPRLAGVETQYF.

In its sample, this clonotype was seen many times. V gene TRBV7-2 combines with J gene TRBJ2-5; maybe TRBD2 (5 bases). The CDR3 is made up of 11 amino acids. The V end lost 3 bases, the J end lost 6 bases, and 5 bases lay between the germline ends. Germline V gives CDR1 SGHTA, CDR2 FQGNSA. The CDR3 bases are TGTGCCAGCAGCTTCGGGAAGACCCAGTACTTC. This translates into CASSFGKTQYF. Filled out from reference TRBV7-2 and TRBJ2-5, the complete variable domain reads GAGVSQSPSNKVTEKGKDVELRCDPISGHTALYWYRQSLGQGLEFLIYFQGNSAPDKSGLPSDRFSAERTGGSVSTLTIQRTQQEDSAVYLCASSFGKTQYFGPGTRLLVL.

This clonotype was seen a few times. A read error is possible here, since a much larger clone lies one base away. CDR3 residues: CASSYELDVYEQYF. The DNA for the CDR3 is TGTGCCAGCAGTTACGAGCTAGATGTCTACGAGCAGTACTTC. The chain links TRBV6-5 to TRBJ2-7; no clear D gene. CDR3 size: 14 residues. The ends were cut back, 2 bases at V and 3 bases at J, with 11 bases in the middle. The germline V gene encodes CDR1 MNHEY and CDR2 SVGAGI.

CDR3 coding DNA: TGTGCCAGCAGCGTAGATCTGGGGGTCACTGAAGCTTTCTTT. Its protein is CASSVDLGVTEAFF. The chain combines TRBV9 with TRBJ1-1; D might be TRBD1 (5 bases). CDR1 SGDLS and CDR2 YYNGEE come from the germline V gene. The CDR3 has 14 residues. V was shortened by 0 bases and J by 4 bases, with 10 bases between the two germline ends.

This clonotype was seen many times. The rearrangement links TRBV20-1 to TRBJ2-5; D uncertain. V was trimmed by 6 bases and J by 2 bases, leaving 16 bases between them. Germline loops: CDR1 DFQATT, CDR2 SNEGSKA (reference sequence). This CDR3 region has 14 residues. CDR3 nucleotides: TGCAGTGCCCCCTCGGTGGGCAGTCAAGAGACCCAGTACTTC. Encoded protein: CSAPSVGSQETQYF.

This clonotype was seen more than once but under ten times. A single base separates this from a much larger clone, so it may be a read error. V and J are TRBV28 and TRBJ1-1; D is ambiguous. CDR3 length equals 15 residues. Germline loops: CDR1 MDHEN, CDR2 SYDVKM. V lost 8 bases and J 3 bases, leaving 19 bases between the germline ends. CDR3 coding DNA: TGTGCCAGCGGTTCCCCCCTATTTCGGCACACTGAAGCTTTCTTT. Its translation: CASGSPLFRHTEAFF.

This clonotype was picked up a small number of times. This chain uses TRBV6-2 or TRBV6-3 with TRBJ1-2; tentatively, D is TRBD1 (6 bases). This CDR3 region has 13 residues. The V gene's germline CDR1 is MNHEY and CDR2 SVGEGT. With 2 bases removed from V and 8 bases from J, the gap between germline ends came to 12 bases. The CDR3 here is CASSYEQGGGYTF. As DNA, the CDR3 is TGTGCCAGCAGTTACGAACAGGGAGGAGGCTACACCTTC.

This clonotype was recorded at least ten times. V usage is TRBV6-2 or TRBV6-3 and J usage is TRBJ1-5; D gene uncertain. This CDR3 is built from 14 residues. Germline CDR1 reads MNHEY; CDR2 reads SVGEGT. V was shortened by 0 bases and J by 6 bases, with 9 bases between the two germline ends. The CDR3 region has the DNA TGTGCCAGCAGTTACTCGAATTTTCGTCAGCCCCAGCATTTT. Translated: CASSYSNFRQPQHF.

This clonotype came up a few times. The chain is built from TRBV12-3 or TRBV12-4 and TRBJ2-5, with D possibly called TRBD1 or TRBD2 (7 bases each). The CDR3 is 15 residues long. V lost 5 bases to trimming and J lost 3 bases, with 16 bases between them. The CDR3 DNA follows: TGTGCCAGCAGTCGGTCTGCAGGGGGGGAAGAGACCCAGTACTTC. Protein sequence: CASSRSAGGEETQYF.